The clone carrying this T cell receptor beta chain was seen at least ten times. Antigen unknown. This record belongs to a study of CD8 T cells in ankylosing spondylitis. Quantitative molecular-barcoded 5'-RACE generated the TCR beta libraries. TCRdb fed the 5' RACE reads into MiXCR, producing one record per CDR3 protein. This sample has 200,000 to 300,000 distinct CDR3 sequences, with 20% to 30% found just once. Per the germline V gene, CDR1 is SQVTM and CDR2 is ANQGSEA. With 5 bases clipped from V and 0 bases from J, the junction kept 1 base outside the gene matches. There are 14 residues in the CDR3. Overall study findings and caveats: Ankylosing spondylitis blood seemed to carry a telltale TCR beta motif made of several highly homologous variants. Earlier reports found some motif variants in synovial fluid and blood in reactive arthritis.

The sequence came from a male donor with ankylosing spondylitis or in good health (not recorded which). The chain carries TRBV29-1 and TRBJ2-3; TRBD2 matches 11 bases. The sequenced sample was blood, either unsorted or a sorted T cell fraction (not recorded which). CDR3 nucleotide sequence: TGCAGCGTTACTAGCGGGGGTAGCACAGATACGCAGTATTTT. Encoded protein: CSVTSGGSTDTQYF.